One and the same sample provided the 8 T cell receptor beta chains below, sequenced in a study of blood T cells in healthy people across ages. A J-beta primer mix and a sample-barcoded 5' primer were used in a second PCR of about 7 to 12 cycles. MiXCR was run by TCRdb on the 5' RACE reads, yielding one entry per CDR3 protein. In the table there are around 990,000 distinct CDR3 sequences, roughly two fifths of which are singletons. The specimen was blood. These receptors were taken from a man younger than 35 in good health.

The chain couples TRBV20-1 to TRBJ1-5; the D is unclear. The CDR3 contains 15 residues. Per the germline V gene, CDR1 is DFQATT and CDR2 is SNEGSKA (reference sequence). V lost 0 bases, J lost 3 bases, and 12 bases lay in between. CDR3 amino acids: CSARDWEVLNQPQHF. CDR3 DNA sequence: TGCAGTGCTAGAGATTGGGAAGTCCTCAATCAGCCCCAGCATTTT.

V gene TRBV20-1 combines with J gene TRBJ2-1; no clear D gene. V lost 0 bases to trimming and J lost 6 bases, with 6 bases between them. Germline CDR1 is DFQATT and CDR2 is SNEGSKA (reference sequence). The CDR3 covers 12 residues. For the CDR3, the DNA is TGCAGTGCTAGAGATTCGGGCAATGAGCAGTTCTTC. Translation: CSARDSGNEQFF.

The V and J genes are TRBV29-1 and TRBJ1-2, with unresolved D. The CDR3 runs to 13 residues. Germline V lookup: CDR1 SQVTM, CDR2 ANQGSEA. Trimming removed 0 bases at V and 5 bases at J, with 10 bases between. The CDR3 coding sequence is TGCAGCGTTGAAGATCCTCAGACTTATGGCTACACCTTC. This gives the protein CSVEDPQTYGYTF.

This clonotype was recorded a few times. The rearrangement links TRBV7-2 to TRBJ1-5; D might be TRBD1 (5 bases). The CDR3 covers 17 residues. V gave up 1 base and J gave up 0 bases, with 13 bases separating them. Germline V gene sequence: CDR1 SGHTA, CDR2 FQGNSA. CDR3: CASSLGSEGYSNQPQHF. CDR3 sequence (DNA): TGTGCCAGCAGCTTAGGGAGTGAGGGGTATAGCAATCAGCCCCAGCATTTT.

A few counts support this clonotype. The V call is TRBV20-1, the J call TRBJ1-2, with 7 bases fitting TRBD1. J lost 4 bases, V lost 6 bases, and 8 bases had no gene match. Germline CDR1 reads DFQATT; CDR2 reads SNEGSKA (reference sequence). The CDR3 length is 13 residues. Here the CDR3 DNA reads TGCAGTGCCCACCGAGGGACAGCCTATGGCTACACCTTC. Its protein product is CSAHRGTAYGYTF.

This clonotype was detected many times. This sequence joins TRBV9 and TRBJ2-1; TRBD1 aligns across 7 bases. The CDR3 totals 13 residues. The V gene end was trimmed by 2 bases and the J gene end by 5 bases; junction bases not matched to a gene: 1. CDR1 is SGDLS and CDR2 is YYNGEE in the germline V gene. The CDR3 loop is CASSVTGDNEQFF. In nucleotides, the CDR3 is TGTGCCAGCAGCGTTACAGGGGACAATGAGCAGTTCTTC.

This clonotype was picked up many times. CDR3 sequence: CASSQERQGYGYTF. For the CDR3, the DNA is TGCGCCAGCAGCCAAGAACGGCAGGGGTATGGCTACACCTTC. The chain uses TRBV4-3 and TRBJ1-2; D perhaps matches TRBD1 (6 bases). This CDR3 is 14 amino acids long. V lost 0 bases and J 5 bases, leaving 10 bases between the germline ends. Germline CDR1 is LGHNA and CDR2 is YSLEER.

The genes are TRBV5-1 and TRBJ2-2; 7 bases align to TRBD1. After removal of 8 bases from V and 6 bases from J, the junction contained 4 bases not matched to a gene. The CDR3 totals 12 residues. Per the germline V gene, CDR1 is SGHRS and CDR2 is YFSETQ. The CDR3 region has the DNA TGCGCCAGTGGACAGGTGGCCGGGGAGCTGTTTTTT. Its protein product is CASGQVAGELFF. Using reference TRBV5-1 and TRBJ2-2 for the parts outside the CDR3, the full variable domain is KAGVTQTPRYLIKTRGQQVTLSCSPISGHRSVSWYQQTPGQGLQFLFEYFSETQRNKGNFPGRFSGRQFSNSRSEMNVSTLELGDSALYLCASGQVAGELFFGEGSRLTVL.